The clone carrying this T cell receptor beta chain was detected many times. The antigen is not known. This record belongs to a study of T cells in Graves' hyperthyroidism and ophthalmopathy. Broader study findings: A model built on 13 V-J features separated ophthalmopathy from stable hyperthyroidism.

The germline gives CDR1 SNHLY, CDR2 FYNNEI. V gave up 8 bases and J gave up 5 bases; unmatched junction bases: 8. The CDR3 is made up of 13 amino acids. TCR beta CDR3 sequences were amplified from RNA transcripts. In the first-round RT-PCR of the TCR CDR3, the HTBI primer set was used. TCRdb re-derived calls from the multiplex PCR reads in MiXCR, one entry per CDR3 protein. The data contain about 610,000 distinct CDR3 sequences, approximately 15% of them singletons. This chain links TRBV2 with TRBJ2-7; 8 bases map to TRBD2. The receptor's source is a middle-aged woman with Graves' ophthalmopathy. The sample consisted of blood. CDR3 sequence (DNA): TGTGCCAGCTCCGAGCGGGAGTTAGACGAGCAGTACTTC. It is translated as CASSERELDEQYF.